The 10 T cell receptor beta chains presented below share a single source sample, sequenced in a study of blood T cells in healthy people across ages. Primed by a sample-barcoded 5' primer and a J-beta primer mix, a second PCR proceeded for 7 to 11 cycles. TCRdb fed the 5' RACE reads into MiXCR, producing one record per CDR3 protein. The sample includes roughly 640,000 distinct CDR3 sequences, less than 35% seen only once; the top ten take 15% to 19%. Sequencing was carried out using blood. These receptors originate from a woman of 80 years or more in good health.

In regard to this clonotype: A read error may explain this, as a much larger clone is one base away. The chain is built from TRBV6-2 or TRBV6-3 and TRBJ2-1; 12 bases fit TRBD2. Trimming at V came to 5 bases and at J to 11 bases, leaving 10 bases not matched to a gene. The CDR3 sequence is 15 residues long. Germline V gene sequence: CDR1 MNHEY, CDR2 SVGEGT. CDR3 sequence reads: CASSNLAGGPNKQFF. Here the CDR3 DNA reads TGTGCCAGCAGTAACCTAGCGGGGGGGCCAAATAAGCAGTTCTTC.

This clonotype has ten or more counts. This chain links TRBV27 with TRBJ2-5; 14 bases map to TRBD2. Germline CDR1 and CDR2: MNHEY and SMNVEV (reference sequence). CDR3 length equals 19 residues. Germline trimming cut 2 bases from V and 0 bases from J; bases unmatched to any gene: 8. The CDR3 reads CASSLQGRLAGGNQETQYF. CDR3 bases: TGTGCCAGCAGTTTACAAGGGAGACTAGCGGGGGGGAACCAAGAGACCCAGTACTTC.

A word on this clonotype: Possible read error: a much larger clone is one base away. V usage is TRBV29-1 and J usage is TRBJ2-1; 8 nucleotides match TRBD2. Judging by the DNA end, TRBJ2-7 fits better; the J call may be wrong. This CDR3 region has 15 residues. Germline V gene lookup returns CDR1 SQVTM and CDR2 ANQGSEA. The CDR3 DNA sequence: TGCAGCGTTGAGCGGGGGGCGGGAGCCTACAATGAGCAGTACTTC. It yields the protein CSVERGAGAYNEQYF.

This clonotype was recorded at least ten times. The chain is built from TRBV6-5 and TRBJ1-5, with D maybe TRBD1 (6 bases). V was pared by 5 bases and J by 7 bases, with 9 bases between. This CDR3 comprises 12 residues. Germline V lookup: CDR1 MNHEY, CDR2 SVGAGI. This chain's CDR3 is CASSTGTQPQHF. The CDR3 DNA is TGTGCCAGCAGTACAGGGACCCAGCCCCAGCATTTT.

This clonotype was seen many times. V gene TRBV5-1 combines with J gene TRBJ1-2; tentative D call: TRBD1 (5 bases). This CDR3 region has 13 residues. Trimming removed 4 bases from V and 5 bases from J, with 12 bases in between. CDR1 and CDR2 (germline): SGHRS, YFSETQ. CDR3 nucleotides: TGCGCCAGCAGCCTGGAGGGGTTATATGGCTACACCTTC. Protein: CASSLEGLYGYTF.

This rearrangement joins TRBV3-1 to TRBJ1-5; D unclear. CDR1 is LGHDT, CDR2 YNNKEL, per germline (reference sequence). The length of the CDR3 is 14 residues. V lost 0 bases and J 4 bases, leaving 7 bases between the germline ends. CDR3 sequence reads: CASSQDLANQPQHF. In DNA, the CDR3 is TGTGCCAGCAGCCAAGATCTAGCGAATCAGCCCCAGCATTTT.

J is TRBJ2-5 and V is TRBV18, with 11 positions matching TRBD2. Unmatched junction bases numbered 8, after V lost 0 bases and J lost 11 bases. Germline CDR1 KGHSH, CDR2 LQKENI. This CDR3 spans 15 amino acids. Written as DNA, the CDR3 is TGTGCCAGCTCACCACCTAGCGGGGGGGCCGTTGAGCAGTACTTC. It specifies CASSPPSGGAVEQYF.

This clonotype occurred many times. V usage is TRBV5-5 and J usage is TRBJ2-2; 10 bases align to TRBD1. V lost 1 base and J lost 3; bases outside the gene matches: 6. Germline loops: CDR1 SGHKS, CDR2 YYEKEE (reference sequence). The CDR3 is 17 residues long. The CDR3 protein is CASSLMAGQGYTGELFF. The CDR3, as DNA: TGTGCCAGCAGCTTGATGGCGGGACAGGGGTACACCGGGGAGCTGTTTTTT.

This clonotype was detected many times. V usage is TRBV7-2 and J usage is TRBJ2-7, with D uncertain. The CDR3 is made up of 14 amino acids. Germline loops: CDR1 SGHTA, CDR2 FQGNSA. The germline V and J ends were trimmed by 3 bases and 0 bases, with 9 bases remaining between them. CDR3 loop: CASSLTTDSYEQYF. The CDR3 DNA sequence: TGTGCCAGCAGCTTGACGACTGACTCCTACGAGCAGTACTTC.

This clonotype was counted only a few times. A single base separates this from a much larger clone, so it may be a read error. The chain carries TRBV6-1 and TRBJ1-2; no clear D gene. CDR1 is MNHNS, CDR2 SASEGT, per germline. The CDR3 has 12 residues. Between the trimmed V and J ends, which lost 1 base and 8 bases, there was a span of 8 bases. The CDR3 loop reads CASSEVRKGYTF. As DNA, the CDR3 is TGTGCCAGCAGTGAAGTGAGAAAAGGCTACACCTTC.